A single sample gave rise to the 10 T cell receptor beta chains below, sequenced in a study of shared clonotypes between healthy human individuals (dated by TCRdb to between 2020 and 2021). The library was built by means of the immunoSEQ multiplex PCR assay. What TCRdb holds here is the immuneACCESS table cut down to in-frame rearrangements. Part of the clones is not present; checked against another copy, under half of the missing clones reflect an unresolved V gene, and the others are unexplained. For this sample there are more than 550,000 clones; 72% appear just once. The ten largest clones represent more than 1.5% of the sample. Sequencing used memory CD4+ T cells sorted from blood. Sample cell subset or site, as interpreted from the label and publication: CD45RA-negative fraction. The receptors stem from a woman aged 25-40 years in good health.

CDR3 coding DNA: TGTGCCTGGAGGGTTACGACCGGGACGGCACCACAAACCTTC. Translated, it gives CAWRVTTGTAPQTF. The genes are TRBV30 and TRBJ1-2, with D tentatively TRBD1 (5 bases). Per the germline V gene, CDR1 is GTSNPN and CDR2 is SVGIG (reference sequence). Trimming took 3 bases from V and 14 from J, leaving 25 bases between them. CDR3 length: 14 residues.

V gene TRBV19 combines with J gene TRBJ2-1; TRBD2 agrees at 7 bases. Germline-derived CDR1 and CDR2 are LNHDA and SQIVND (reference sequence). The CDR3 runs to 18 residues. After removal of 3 bases from V and 1 base from J, the junction contained 12 bases not matched to a gene. The CDR3 sequence: CASSIRRMAGVSYNEQFF. The CDR3 coding sequence is TGTGCCAGTAGTATTAGGAGAATGGCGGGAGTGTCCTACAATGAGCAGTTCTTC. The whole variable domain, remainder taken from reference TRBV19 and TRBJ2-1, is DGGITQSPKYLFRKEGQNVTLSCEQNLNHDAMYWYRQDPGQGLRLIYYSQIVNDFQKGDIAEGYSVSREKKESFPLTVTSAQKNPTAFYLCASSIRRMAGVSYNEQFFGPGTRLTVL.

This clone was found many times. This chain connects TRBV19 to TRBJ1-5; D gene ambiguous. V was clipped by 3 bases and J by 7 bases, with 10 bases between them. The CDR3 contains 13 residues. Germline V gene sequence: CDR1 LNHDA, CDR2 SQIVND (reference sequence). This chain's CDR3 is CASSIWEGQPQHF. CDR3 sequence (DNA): TGTGCCAGTAGTATTTGGGAGGGACAGCCCCAGCATTTT.

This clone was detected only once. Written as DNA, the CDR3 is TGTGCCAGCAGCTCACGAGCGGGGGCGCCCTACAATGAGCAGTTCTTC. Residues: CASSSRAGAPYNEQFF. J is TRBJ2-1 and V is TRBV7-8; 8 nucleotides agree with TRBD2. CDR3 size: 16 residues. CDR1 is SGHVS, CDR2 FQNEAQ, per germline. J lost 2 bases, V lost 4 bases, and 7 bases had no gene match.

The chain employs TRBV30 and TRBJ2-7; D possibly corresponds to TRBD1 (5 bases). Germline-derived CDR1 and CDR2 are GTSNPN and SVGIG (reference sequence). V lost 0 bases to trimming and J lost 2 bases, with 20 bases between them. The CDR3 is made up of 17 amino acids. Written as DNA, the CDR3 is TGTGCCTGGAGTGTAAGGGGCGTACAGGTTCTTGCCTACGAGCAGTACTTC. Translated, it gives CAWSVRGVQVLAYEQYF.

This clone appeared a few times. The V gene is TRBV9, the J gene TRBJ2-1, with D maybe TRBD2 (8 bases). This CDR3 has 16 amino acids. Germline CDR1 and CDR2: SGDLS and YYNGEE. V lost 3 bases, J lost 6 bases, and 19 bases lay in between. Here the CDR3 reads CASSDRQGREGNEQFF. CDR3 DNA: TGTGCCAGCAGCGACCGACAGGGCCGGGAGGGCAATGAGCAGTTCTTC.

The chain has TRBV10-1 and TRBJ2-5; D unclear. V was shortened by 4 bases and J by 0 bases, with 12 bases between the two germline ends. The CDR3 length is 15 residues. In germline, CDR1 is WNHNN, CDR2 SYGVQD (reference sequence). The CDR3 DNA sequence: TGCGCCAGCAGTGCCTCGTTGGGTAACCAAGAGACCCAGTACTTC. Residues: CASSASLGNQETQYF.

For this clone: A clone one base away is much larger, so this may be a read error. The same CDR3 can be traced to other DNA sequences in this sample. V usage is TRBV5-1 and J usage is TRBJ1-5; no reliable D call. The CDR3 loop spans 13 amino acids. Germline V gene lookup returns CDR1 SGHRS and CDR2 YFSETQ. The germline V and J ends were trimmed by 0 bases and 5 bases, with 6 bases remaining between them. The CDR3 spells CASSLGRDQPQHF. The CDR3 DNA reads as TGCGCCAGCAGCTTGGGAAGGGATCAGCCCCAGCATTTT.

The V and J genes are TRBV19 and TRBJ2-5, with 7 bases matching TRBD2. The CDR3 spans 13 residues. Trimming at V came to 5 bases and at J to 7 bases, leaving 7 bases not matched to a gene. Germline V gene lookup returns CDR1 LNHDA and CDR2 SQIVND (reference sequence). In nucleotides, the CDR3 is TGTGCCAGTAGTCCACTAGCGTGGGGGACCCAGTACTTC. This encodes CASSPLAWGTQYF. Full variable domain (remainder filled in from reference TRBV19 and TRBJ2-5): DGGITQSPKYLFRKEGQNVTLSCEQNLNHDAMYWYRQDPGQGLRLIYYSQIVNDFQKGDIAEGYSVSREKKESFPLTVTSAQKNPTAFYLCASSPLAWGTQYFGPGTRLLVL.

This sequence joins TRBV2 and TRBJ2-5; maybe TRBD2 (6 bases). Trimming took off 3 bases at V and 5 bases at J, with 16 bases between the two ends. The length of the CDR3 is 15 residues. Germline CDR1 is SNHLY and CDR2 is FYNNEI. Here the CDR3 DNA reads TGTGCCAGCAGTGACTACGGCGGGATGGGGGAGACCCAGTACTTC. It translates to CASSDYGGMGETQYF.